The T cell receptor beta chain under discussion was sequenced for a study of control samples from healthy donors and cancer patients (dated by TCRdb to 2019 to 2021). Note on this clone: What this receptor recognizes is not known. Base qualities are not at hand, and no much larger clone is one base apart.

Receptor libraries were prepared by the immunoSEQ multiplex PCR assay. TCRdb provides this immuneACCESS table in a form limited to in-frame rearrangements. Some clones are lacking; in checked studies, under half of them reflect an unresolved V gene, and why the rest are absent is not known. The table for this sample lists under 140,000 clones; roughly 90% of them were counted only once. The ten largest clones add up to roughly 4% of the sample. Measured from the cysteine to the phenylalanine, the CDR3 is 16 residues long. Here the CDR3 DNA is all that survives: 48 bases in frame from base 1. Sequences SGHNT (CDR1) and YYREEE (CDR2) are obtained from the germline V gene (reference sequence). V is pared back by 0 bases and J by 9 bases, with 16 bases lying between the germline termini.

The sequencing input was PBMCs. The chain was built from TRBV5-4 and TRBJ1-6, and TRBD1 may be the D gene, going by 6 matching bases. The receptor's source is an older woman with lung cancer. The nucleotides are TGTGCCAGCAGCTTGGATCGAACAGGGTTGAGTTCACCCCTCCACTTT. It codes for CASSLDRTGLSSPLHF.